The entry below gives a single T cell receptor beta chain sequence along with its context. Seattle enrolled patients during active infection and tracked them longitudinally. Data came from immunoSEQ multiplex PCR; TCRdb stores just in-frame clones and leaves some out. The repertoire holds some 180,000 clones, with roughly 87% as singletons. The V gene lost 4 bases and the J gene lost 10 bases, with 19 bases spanning the gap. The germline gives CDR1 MDHEN, CDR2 SYDVKM. The CDR3 is 15 residues long. This sample stems from a study of blood T cell repertoires in COVID-19. About the research overall: Whether acute or convalescent, the COVID-19 samples came from the United States, Italy and Spain. PBMCs, B-cell-depleted T cells, or T cells provided the cDNA or gDNA that made up the material.

Sequenced input: peripheral blood. The chain joins TRBV28 to TRBJ1-4; D may be TRBD1 (5 bases). This receptor was taken from a woman aged 60-70 years with COVID-19, enrolled during active disease. The CDR3 DNA sequence: TGTGCCAGCAGTTCCCCCGTGGTAGTAACAGGAAAACTGTTTTTT. Translation gives CASSSPVVVTGKLFF.